This is a list of T cell receptor beta chains from one sample in a study of CD4 T cells in relation to SARS-CoV-2 and coronaviruses. Measured with immunoSEQ multiplex PCR; TCRdb has only the in-frame clones, and not every one. This sample has about 59,000 clones; 70% to 90% occur once, and the top ten carry approximately 1.4%. Source material: memory CD4+ T cells from PBMCs. The origin of the receptors is a human donor in good health. Both conserved end residues are part of each CDR3. The D gene is left open where the match is weak. Not all rows give a size; the values are once, few, many and, for expanded clones, a class.

V	D	size	J	DNA	CDR3
TRBV4-2	TRBD2	few	TRBJ2-1	TGTGCCAGCAGCCAAAATGCCGCAGCGGGGGATCTGTACAATGAGCAGTTCTTC	CASSQNAAAGDLYNEQFF
TRBV9	NA	few	TRBJ1-1	TGTGCCAGCAGCCCCCAGGGCACTGAAGCTTTCTTT	CASSPQGTEAFF
TRBV6-5	NA	NA	TRBJ2-7	TGTGCCGCAACCGGGAACGAGCAGTACTTC	CAATGNEQYF
TRBV7-9	NA	NA	TRBJ2-2	TGTGCCAGCAGCTTAGTCTCAGGGTTCGCCGGGGAGCTGTTTTTT	CASSLVSGFAGELFF
TRBV5-1	NA	NA	TRBJ2-1	TGCGCCAGCAGCTTGGAGCAGGTTTACAATGAGCAGTTCTTC	CASSLEQVYNEQFF
TRBV7-9	TRBD2	NA	TRBJ2-5	TGTGCCAGCAGCCGTGGGACTAGCAGAGAGACCCAGTACTTC	CASSRGTSRETQYF
TRBV11-2	NA	few	TRBJ2-4	TGTGCCAGCAGCTCGATTCGAGGGACGGGGGACATTCAGTACTTC	CASSSIRGTGDIQYF
TRBV3-1/TRBV3-2	TRBD1	NA	TRBJ1-6	TGTGCCAGCAGCCAAGGGGACAGGGTCAATTCACCCCTCCACTTT	CASSQGDRVNSPLHF
TRBV10-3	TRBD1	once	TRBJ1-5	TGTGCCACCAAATCACCGGGACAGGGACATCAGCCCCAGCATTTT	CATKSPGQGHQPQHF
TRBV5-1	NA	NA	TRBJ2-5	TGCGCCAGCAGCTTCCGAGACAGAGAAGGGACCCAGTACTTC	CASSFRDREGTQYF
TRBV15	NA	NA	TRBJ2-3	TGTGCCACCAGCAACCGGGGCCCAACAGATACGCAGTATTTT	CATSNRGPTDTQYF
TRBV28	TRBD1	NA	TRBJ2-7	TGTGCCAGCACCCTGACAGGGAGATCCTACGAGCAGTACTTC	CASTLTGRSYEQYF
TRBV6-2/TRBV6-3	NA	NA	TRBJ1-5	TGTGCCAGCAGTGAGGGGGGAAGCGGCAATCAGCCCCAGCATTTT	CASSEGGSGNQPQHF
TRBV24-1	TRBD1	NA	TRBJ2-7	TGTGCCACCAGTGATGTCGGACAGGGGAAAGGCAACGAGCAGTACTTC	CATSDVGQGKGNEQYF
TRBV19	NA	once	TRBJ1-4	TGTGCCAGTAGTATATACAGCATCGCCGGGTCTAATGAAAAACTGTTTTTT	CASSIYSIAGSNEKLFF
TRBV5-4	NA	few	TRBJ1-6	TGTGCCAGCTCCCACTCATTTCGGGGAGGATATAATTCACCCCTCCACTTT	CASSHSFRGGYNSPLHF
TRBV7-9	NA	few	TRBJ1-5	TGTGCCAGCAGCTTAGCGATGCGGGACCAGCCCCAGCATTTT	CASSLAMRDQPQHF
TRBV29-1	TRBD1	NA	TRBJ2-5	TGCAGCGTTGGAACCGGGACAGCCAGCCAAGAGACCCAGTACTTC	CSVGTGTASQETQYF
TRBV6-5	NA	NA	TRBJ2-2	TGTGCCAGCAGCCTGACAGGCGGCCCGCCCGGGGAGCTGTTTTTT	CASSLTGGPPGELFF
TRBV28	NA	NA	TRBJ2-7	TGTGCCAGTGGGACCCAATACGAGCAGTACTTC	CASGTQYEQYF
TRBV5-7	NA	few	TRBJ2-7	TGTGCCAGCAGCCAATTATCGACACCCTCCTACGAGCAGTACTTC	CASSQLSTPSYEQYF
TRBV5-1	NA	NA	TRBJ2-3	TGCGCCAGCAGCTTGGGCCTCCAGAGAGATACGCAGTATTTT	CASSLGLQRDTQYF
TRBV7-9	TRBD2	few	TRBJ2-7	TGTGCCAGCAGCTCCCATAGCGGGAGGGCCTACGAGCAGTACTTC	CASSSHSGRAYEQYF
TRBV2	TRBD1	NA	TRBJ1-5	TGTGCCAGCAGTGAAGGTAATCTCGCCCGGGACAGGGGACAGCCCCAGCATTTT	CASSEGNLARDRGQPQHF
TRBV15	NA	NA	TRBJ2-5	TGTGCCACCAGCAGAGATCAACGGTGGAGAGGAGAGACCCAGTACTTC	CATSRDQRWRGETQYF
TRBV28	TRBD1	NA	TRBJ2-3	TGTGCCAGCAGCCTATCTAGGGACAGGGGGAATACGCAGTATTTT	CASSLSRDRGNTQYF
TRBV25-1	TRBD1	NA	TRBJ2-7	TGTGCCAGCAGTGATCATGAGACAGGGACCTACGAGCAGTACTTC	CASSDHETGTYEQYF
TRBV3-1/TRBV3-2	TRBD1	once	TRBJ2-2	TGTGCCAGCAGCCCCTGGACAGGACCTAACACCGGGGAGCTGTTTTTT	CASSPWTGPNTGELFF
TRBV7-2	TRBD2	NA	TRBJ2-3	TGTGCCAGCAGCCCAGCAGCTAGCGGAAGCACAGATACGCAGTATTTT	CASSPAASGSTDTQYF
TRBV14	TRBD1	NA	TRBJ1-1	TGTGCCAGCAGGGCTGGACAGGGGAGTTTCAAGAACACTGAAGCTTTCTTT	CASRAGQGSFKNTEAFF
TRBV3-1/TRBV3-2	TRBD2	NA	TRBJ2-7	TGTGCCAGCAGCCCTAACTATGGGACTAGCGTGAACTTC	CASSPNYGTSVNF
TRBV5-1	NA	NA	TRBJ2-3	TGCGCCAGCAGCTTGGGAAGGGGTCAGTTGGATACGCAGTATTTT	CASSLGRGQLDTQYF
TRBV30	NA	NA	TRBJ2-5	TGTGCCTGGACCCCTTGGTATACCCAAGAGACCCAGTACTTC	CAWTPWYTQETQYF
TRBV5-1	TRBD1	NA	TRBJ1-4	TGCGCCAGCAGCTTCGGACAGGGAAATGAAAAACTGTTTTTT	CASSFGQGNEKLFF
TRBV6-2/TRBV6-3	TRBD2	NA	TRBJ2-1	TGTGCCAGCAGTAGGGGCGGGAGGGCCTCCTACAATGAGCAGTTCTTC	CASSRGGRASYNEQFF
TRBV11-2	NA	NA	TRBJ2-7	TGTGCCAGCAGCACCGCTAGGGGGACCTACGAGCAGTACTTC	CASSTARGTYEQYF
TRBV7-3	NA	NA	TRBJ2-3	TGTGCCAGCAGCCCTGTTGGGGTTCGCACAGATACGCAGTATTTT	CASSPVGVRTDTQYF
TRBV5-1	NA	NA	TRBJ1-4	TGCGCCAGCAGCTTGAGGGGAGACTTAAATGAAAAACTGTTTTTT	CASSLRGDLNEKLFF
TRBV3-1/TRBV3-2	NA	NA	TRBJ1-2	TGTGCCAGCAGCCAAGGAAGGGATGGCTACACCTTC	CASSQGRDGYTF
TRBV30	NA	NA	TRBJ2-5	TGTGCCTGGAGTCCAGGGACGACAGAGACCCAGTACTTC	CAWSPGTTETQYF
TRBV4-1	NA	NA	TRBJ2-7	TGCGCCAGCAGCCAAGATAGGAGGTACGAGCAGTACTTC	CASSQDRRYEQYF
TRBV30	TRBD1	NA	TRBJ2-7	TGTGCCTGGGGGACAGCCTACGAGCAGTACTTC	CAWGTAYEQYF
TRBV28	TRBD1	NA	TRBJ2-7	TGTGCCAGCAGCCAGCACGGGACAGGGCAACACGAGCAGTACTTC	CASSQHGTGQHEQYF
TRBV2	TRBD2	NA	TRBJ2-5	TGTGCCAGCAGTGATGGACTAGCGGGCCAACGGACCCAGTACTTC	CASSDGLAGQRTQYF
TRBV9	NA	NA	TRBJ2-3	TGTGCCAGCAGCTCAGGGGGAGGGATCGGAGATACGCAGTATTTT	CASSSGGGIGDTQYF
TRBV6-6	TRBD1	NA	TRBJ1-6	TGTGCCAGCAGTTACGAGGGAGGGGGCGCGAGGTCACCCCTCCACTTT	CASSYEGGGARSPLHF
TRBV28	NA	NA	TRBJ2-3	TGTGCCAGCAGTGTAAGGCCAGGGGCAAGCACAGATACGCAGTATTTT	CASSVRPGASTDTQYF
TRBV5-1	TRBD1	NA	TRBJ2-7	TGCGCCAGCAGCTTGGACGGACAGGGGGCGCGAGAGCAGTACTTC	CASSLDGQGAREQYF
TRBV19	NA	NA	TRBJ1-2	TGTGCCAGTTCCCCTCGGGGGGCGCGGAACTATGGCTACACCTTC	CASSPRGARNYGYTF
TRBV18	TRBD1	NA	TRBJ1-1	TGTGCCAGCTCACCACGGGACAGGGTGAACACTGAAGCTTTCTTT	CASSPRDRVNTEAFF
TRBV4-1	TRBD2	NA	TRBJ2-7	TGCGCCAGCAGCCAAGCTCTAGCGGGGGGCTCCTACGAGCAGTACTTC	CASSQALAGGSYEQYF
TRBV3-1/TRBV3-2	NA	NA	TRBJ2-1	TGTGCCAGCAGCCAAGGCCCGGGCAGGGAGCAGTTCTTC	CASSQGPGREQFF